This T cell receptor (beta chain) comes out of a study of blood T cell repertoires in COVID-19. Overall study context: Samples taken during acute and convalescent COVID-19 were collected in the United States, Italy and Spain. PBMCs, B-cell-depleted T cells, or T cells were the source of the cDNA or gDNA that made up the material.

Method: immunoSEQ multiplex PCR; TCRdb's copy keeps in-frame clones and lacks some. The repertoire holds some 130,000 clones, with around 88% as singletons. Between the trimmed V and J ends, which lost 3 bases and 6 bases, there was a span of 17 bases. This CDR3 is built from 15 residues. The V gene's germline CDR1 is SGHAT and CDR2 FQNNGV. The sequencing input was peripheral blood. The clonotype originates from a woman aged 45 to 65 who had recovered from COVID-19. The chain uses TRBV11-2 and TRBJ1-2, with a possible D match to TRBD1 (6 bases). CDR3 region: CASSLMGAAWDGYTF. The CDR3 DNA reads TGTGCCAGCAGCTTGATGGGGGCGGCATGGGATGGCTACACCTTC.